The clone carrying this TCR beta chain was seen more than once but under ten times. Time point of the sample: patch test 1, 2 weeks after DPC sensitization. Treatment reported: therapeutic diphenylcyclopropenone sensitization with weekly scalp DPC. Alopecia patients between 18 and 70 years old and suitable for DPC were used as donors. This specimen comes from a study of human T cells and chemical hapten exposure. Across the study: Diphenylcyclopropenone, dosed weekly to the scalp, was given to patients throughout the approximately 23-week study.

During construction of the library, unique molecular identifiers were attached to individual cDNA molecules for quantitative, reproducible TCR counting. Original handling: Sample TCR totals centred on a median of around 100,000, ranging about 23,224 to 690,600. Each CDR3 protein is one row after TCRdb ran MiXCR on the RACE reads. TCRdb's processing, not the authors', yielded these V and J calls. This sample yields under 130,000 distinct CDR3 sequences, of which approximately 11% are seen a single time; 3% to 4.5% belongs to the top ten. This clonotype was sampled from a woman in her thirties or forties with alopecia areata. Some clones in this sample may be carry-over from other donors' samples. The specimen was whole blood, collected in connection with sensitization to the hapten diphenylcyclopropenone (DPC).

CDR3: CSARGRDVSYEQYF. In DNA form, the CDR3 reads TGCAGTGCTAGAGGTCGGGACGTTTCCTACGAGCAGTACTTC. V is TRBV20-1 and J is TRBJ2-7, with D possibly called TRBD1 or TRBD2 (5 bases each). The germline V gene encodes CDR1 DFQATT and CDR2 SNEGSKA (reference sequence). The CDR3 length is 14 residues. V was clipped by 1 base and J by 1 base, with 11 bases between them.